The 18 T cell receptor beta chains in this list originate from one sample, sequenced in a study of CD8 T cells in ankylosing spondylitis. TCRdb re-analysed the 5' RACE reads in MiXCR, keeping a single row per CDR3 protein. The top ten clones hold around 5.3% of a sample with 50,000 to 70,000 distinct CDR3 sequences, 6.2% of them seen once. The specimen sequenced was synovial fluid, either unsorted or a sorted T cell fraction (not recorded which). The receptors shown here come from a male donor with ankylosing spondylitis.

Ten or more counts support this clonotype. At one end, the junction sequence differs from germline, possibly due to a read error. This chain connects TRBV7-2 to TRBJ2-1; the match to TRBD2 covers 9 bases. This CDR3 region has 13 residues. Germline V CDR1 and CDR2: SGHTA, FQGNSA. CDR3 in amino acids: CASSIAGVNEQFF. DNA for the CDR3: TGTGCCAGCAGCATAGCGGGGGTTAATGAGCAGTTCTTC.

This clonotype was observed a few times. The chain joins TRBV9 to TRBJ2-5, with D tentatively TRBD1 or TRBD2 (6 bases each). The V end was cut by 4 bases, the J end by 4 bases, with 14 bases between. Looked up from germline, CDR1 is SGDLS and CDR2 is YYNGEE. This CDR3 is built from 14 residues. The CDR3 DNA follows: TGTGCCAGCAGCCCAGGCGAGGGGGGAGAGACCCAGTACTTC. Its translation: CASSPGEGGETQYF.

This clonotype was seen at least ten times. The chain joins TRBV19 to TRBJ1-5; D perhaps matches TRBD1 (5 bases). V lost 3 bases, J lost 2 bases, and 8 bases lay in between. The CDR3 is made up of 14 amino acids. Germline-derived CDR1 and CDR2 are LNHDA and SQIVND (reference sequence). CDR3 DNA: TGTGCCAGTAGTATCCGGGGGGGCAATCAGCCCCAGCATTTT. Translated, it gives CASSIRGGNQPQHF.

This clonotype was detected ten times or more. The CDR3 DNA follows: TGTGCCAGCAGCTCGCTGCGACCAGGGTTGGGGAATGAGCAGTTCTTC. Protein sequence: CASSSLRPGLGNEQFF. The genes are TRBV7-8 and TRBJ2-1; a weak D match, TRBD1 (5 bases). Germline loops: CDR1 SGHVS, CDR2 FQNEAQ. Trimming removed 4 bases from V and 7 bases from J, with 20 bases in between. This CDR3 has 16 residues.

The sample holds many counts of this clonotype. The gene calls are TRBV30 and TRBJ2-7; D unresolved. The CDR3 runs 12 residues. V lost 0 bases, J lost 4 bases, and 7 bases lay in between. In germline, CDR1 is GTSNPN, CDR2 SVGIG (reference sequence). The CDR3, as DNA: TGTGCCTGGAGTGTTGGTCCTTACGAGCAGTACTTC. Translated: CAWSVGPYEQYF.

The chain joins TRBV28 to TRBJ2-7; possibly TRBD1 for D (6 bases). V was shortened by 5 bases and J by 6 bases, with 23 bases between the two germline ends. This CDR3 has 16 residues. Germline CDR1 and CDR2: MDHEN and SYDVKM. CDR3 region: CASSTLSGQGLGEQYF. The CDR3 nucleotides are TGTGCCAGCAGTACCCTAAGCGGCCAGGGGTTAGGCGAGCAGTACTTC.

This clonotype was seen repeatedly, ten times or more. This chain links TRBV7-3 with TRBJ2-1; 9 bases fit TRBD2. The CDR3 is 15 residues long. Germline CDR1 reads SGHTA; CDR2 reads FQGTGA. V shed 4 bases, J shed 4 bases, and the junction held 5 bases outside the gene matches. The CDR3 is CASSSSGILYNEQFF. The DNA of the CDR3 is TGTGCCAGCAGCTCTAGCGGGATCCTGTACAATGAGCAGTTCTTC.

This clonotype was seen at least ten times. The CDR3 spells CASSFTGQGRRTDTQYF. CDR3 DNA sequence: TGTGCCAGCAGCTTTACCGGACAGGGGAGGAGGACAGATACGCAGTATTTT. The chain employs TRBV7-9 and TRBJ2-3, with TRBD1 matching over 9 bases. The J segment lost 3 bases and the V segment lost 3 bases, leaving 10 bases of the junction unmatched. Germline V gives CDR1 SEHNR, CDR2 FQNEAQ (reference sequence). The CDR3 is 17 amino acids.

The chain is built from TRBV14 and TRBJ1-1, with a possible D match to TRBD1 (6 bases). Germline assignment: CDR1 SGHDN and CDR2 FVKESK. The CDR3 loop spans 14 amino acids. The ends were cut back, 3 bases at V and 1 base at J, with 9 bases in the middle. The CDR3 DNA is TGTGCCAGCAGCCACCGGGGGCCGAACACTGAAGCTTTCTTT. Its translation is CASSHRGPNTEAFF.

This clonotype was seen ten or more times. The chain combines TRBV29-1 with TRBJ1-4; 7 nucleotides align to TRBD1. This CDR3 spans 14 amino acids. Germline V gene data show CDR1 as SQVTM and CDR2 as ANQGSEA. V was clipped by 4 bases and J by 2 bases; unmatched bases: 4. CDR3 nucleotides: TGCAGCGTTGCTGAGACAGGGACTAATGAAAAACTGTTTTTT. Amino acid sequence: CSVAETGTNEKLFF.

This chain connects TRBV18 to TRBJ2-2; D ambiguous. The CDR3 covers 12 residues. V was clipped by 6 bases and J by 2 bases, with 4 bases between them. Germline V lookup: CDR1 KGHSH, CDR2 LQKENI. CDR3 loop: CASSYNTGELFF. In DNA form, the CDR3 reads TGTGCCAGCTCCTATAACACCGGGGAGCTGTTTTTT.

This clonotype showed up many times. The rearrangement uses TRBV7-3 and TRBJ2-4; possibly TRBD1 for D (6 bases). The CDR3 consists of 14 residues. V lost 0 bases and J 9 bases, leaving 12 bases between the germline ends. Germline V lookup: CDR1 SGHTA, CDR2 FQGTGA. CDR3 loop: CASSLTARGGIQYF. The DNA for the CDR3 is TGTGCCAGCAGCTTAACTGCCAGGGGTGGCATTCAGTACTTC. The full variable domain, rest sourced from reference TRBV7-3 and TRBJ2-4, is GAGVSQTPSNKVTEKGKYVELRCDPISGHTALYWYRQSLGQGPEFLIYFQGTGAADDSGLPNDRFFAVRPEGSVSTLKIQRTERGDSAVYLCASSLTARGGIQYFGAGTRLSVL.

This clonotype has at least ten counts. The rearrangement uses TRBV12-3 or TRBV12-4 and TRBJ2-5; TRBD2 agrees at 16 bases. The length of the CDR3 is 18 residues. Losses at the gene ends were 5 bases for V and 7 bases for J; bases not matched to a gene: 13. The CDR3 reads CASSRPGLAGGPSATQYF. CDR3 coding DNA: TGTGCCAGCAGTCGCCCGGGACTAGCGGGAGGGCCCTCCGCGACCCAGTACTTC.

This clonotype was found many times. The chain uses TRBV6-5 and TRBJ1-2; 7 bases align to TRBD1. The CDR3 has 12 amino acids. CDR1 and CDR2 from the germline V gene are MNHEY and SVGAGI. The junction had 3 bases not matched to a gene; V was cut back by 5 bases and J by 6 bases. This CDR3 is CASSKTGHGYTF. The DNA for the CDR3 is TGTGCCAGCAGTAAGACAGGGCATGGCTACACCTTC.

The chain recombines TRBV18 with TRBJ1-5; 10 bases align to TRBD1. The CDR3 totals 16 residues. Unmatched junction bases numbered 4, after V lost 5 bases and J lost 0 bases. CDR1 is KGHSH and CDR2 is LQKENI in the germline V gene. CDR3 region: CASSLTGGRSNQPQHF. The CDR3 DNA reads as TGTGCCAGCTCATTGACAGGGGGCCGTAGCAATCAGCCCCAGCATTTT.

This clonotype occurred many times. Written as DNA, the CDR3 is TGCAGTGCTCTGGGGAATCTCTACGAGCAGTACTTC. Translation gives CSALGNLYEQYF. This rearrangement joins TRBV20-1 to TRBJ2-7; D is ambiguous. The germline V gene has CDR1 DFQATT and CDR2 SNEGSKA (reference sequence). The CDR3 contains 12 residues. With 5 bases removed from V and 3 bases from J, the gap between germline ends came to 11 bases.

In its sample, this clonotype was seen a few times. The gene calls are TRBV12-3 or TRBV12-4 and TRBJ2-2, with TRBD2 matching over 11 bases. J lost 2 bases, V lost 7 bases, and 6 bases had no gene match. This CDR3 is 16 amino acids long. The CDR3 DNA reads as TGTGCCAGCAACACGGGGACTAGCGGCAACACCGGGGAGCTGTTTTTT. Its translation is CASNTGTSGNTGELFF.

This clonotype is deemed medium-sized. The rearrangement links TRBV20-1 to TRBJ2-1, with TRBD2 matching 13 bases. The trim removed 3 bases at V and 7 bases at J, leaving 9 bases unmatched. Per germline, CDR1 DFQATT and CDR2 SNEGSKA (reference sequence). The CDR3 contains 16 residues. The CDR3 DNA follows: TGCAGTGCTAGTAGTACTAGCGGGAGGGCCTTTAATGAGCAGTTCTTC. Translated: CSASSTSGRAFNEQFF.